Below are 26 T cell receptor beta chains sequenced from a single sample in a study of T-cell reconstitution after alpha-beta-depleted transplantation in children. Researchers prepared the TCRbeta library using unique molecular identifiers, the study reports. TCRdb passed the PCR reads through MiXCR, listing each CDR3 protein once. This table holds 200,000 to 250,000 distinct CDR3 sequences, roughly a tenth found once. The sample in question was PBMCs, obtained before TCRalphabeta/CD19-depleted stem cell transplant. The source of these receptors is a child under two years old with acute myeloid leukemia, due to receive a stem cell transplant.

The genes are TRBV18 and TRBJ2-7; 7 nucleotides line up with TRBD2. Per the germline V gene, CDR1 is KGHSH and CDR2 is LQKENI. J gave up 2 bases and V 6 bases, and 13 bases lay outside the gene matches. This CDR3 contains 16 residues. CDR3 protein: CASSSPTLADTYEQYF. Written as DNA, the CDR3 is TGTGCCAGCTCTTCCCCCACTCTAGCGGACACCTACGAGCAGTACTTC.

This clonotype was counted at least ten times. The V call is TRBV12-3 or TRBV12-4, the J call TRBJ1-1; no reliable D call. Trimming removed 7 bases from V and 1 base from J, with 10 bases in between. CDR3 size: 13 residues. The CDR3 spells CASTLQENTEAFF. The DNA for the CDR3 is TGTGCCAGCACTCTCCAAGAGAACACTGAAGCTTTCTTT.

This clonotype was counted at least ten times. CDR3 sequence: CASSVAHPGADTQYF. The CDR3 DNA follows: TGTGCCAGCAGCGTAGCTCACCCAGGGGCAGATACGCAGTATTTT. This chain joins TRBV9 and TRBJ2-3; TRBD1 might be the D (6 bases). Between the trimmed V and J ends, which lost 0 bases and 4 bases, there was a span of 12 bases. The CDR3 runs 15 residues. CDR1 and CDR2 (germline): SGDLS, YYNGEE.

Remarks on this clonotype: This clone may be a read error of a much larger clone one base away. J is TRBJ2-4 and V is TRBV5-8; 9 bases are shared with TRBD1. CDR3 length equals 17 residues. Germline V lookup: CDR1 SGHTS, CDR2 YDEGEE. In nucleotides, the CDR3 is TGTGCCAGCAGCTTTCTGAGTGGGACAGGGATGGAAAACATTCAGCACTTC. Encoded protein: CASSFLSGTGMENIQHF.

This clonotype occurred many times. The gene calls are TRBV29-1 and TRBJ1-2; no clear D gene. Germline V gene data show CDR1 as SQVTM and CDR2 as ANQGSEA. V was trimmed by 1 base and J by 6 bases, leaving 3 bases between them. The length of the CDR3 is 10 residues. In nucleotides, the CDR3 is TGCAGCGTTGAAGCGAATGGCTACACCTTC. Translation gives CSVEANGYTF.

This clonotype was seen ten or more times. V is TRBV7-9 and J is TRBJ1-2; TRBD1 might be the D (6 bases). The CDR3 spans 14 residues. V lost 5 bases, J lost 6 bases, and 16 bases lay in between. Germline-derived CDR1 and CDR2 are SEHNR and FQNEAQ (reference sequence). This CDR3 is CASSTTGSLHGYTF. CDR3 in DNA: TGTGCCAGCAGCACCACAGGGAGTTTGCATGGCTACACCTTC.

There are many counts of this clonotype. The chain recombines TRBV20-1 with TRBJ2-3, with D maybe TRBD2 (5 bases). Germline V gene data show CDR1 as DFQATT and CDR2 as SNEGSKA (reference sequence). This CDR3 is built from 12 residues. With 6 bases removed from V and 6 bases from J, the gap between germline ends came to 13 bases. The CDR3 loop is CSAGLASDTQYF. CDR3 sequence (DNA): TGCAGTGCCGGCCTAGCAAGTGATACGCAGTATTTT.

This clonotype has at least ten counts. The chain employs TRBV24-1 and TRBJ2-1; D is perhaps TRBD2 (5 bases). Deletions cut 1 base from V and 5 bases from J, with 8 bases between. Germline lookup yields CDR1 KGHDR and CDR2 SFDVKD. This CDR3 is 14 amino acids long. CDR3 coding DNA: TGTGCCACCAGTGATTTCGGGGTCCACAATGAGCAGTTCTTC. Protein product: CATSDFGVHNEQFF.

This clonotype was found many times. This chain connects TRBV5-1 to TRBJ2-1; D is ambiguous. Germline values: CDR1 SGHRS, CDR2 YFSETQ. This CDR3 contains 12 residues. The ends were cut back, 2 bases at V and 6 bases at J, with 6 bases in the middle. The CDR3, as DNA: TGCGCCAGCAGCTTCTCTAGCAATGAGCAGTTCTTC. This gives the protein CASSFSSNEQFF.

This clonotype has ten or more counts. V gene TRBV5-5 combines with J gene TRBJ2-7; 7 nucleotides match TRBD1. J was trimmed by 4 bases and V by 3 bases; bases with no gene match: 16. The CDR3 loop spans 17 amino acids. The germline CDR1 and CDR2 sequences are SGHKS and YYEKEE (reference sequence). The CDR3 spells CASSSLLPGQLTYEQYF. The CDR3 coding sequence is TGTGCCAGCAGCTCTCTCCTTCCGGGACAGCTCACTTACGAGCAGTACTTC.

V gene TRBV5-1 combines with J gene TRBJ1-1; D is undetermined. This CDR3 has 13 residues. Germline V lookup: CDR1 SGHRS, CDR2 YFSETQ. Trimming shortened V by 5 bases and J by 3 bases, and 11 bases separated the two germline ends. The CDR3 sequence is CASRPRLDTEAFF. The CDR3 DNA reads as TGCGCCAGCAGGCCGAGGTTGGACACTGAAGCTTTCTTT.

Comment on this clonotype: A much larger clone differs by one base, so this may be a read error. Since no conserved phenylalanine or tryptophan closes the CDR3, a read error is the likely cause. The chain has TRBV20-1 and TRBJ2-5; 10 nucleotides agree with TRBD2. This CDR3 contains 15 residues. Germline assignment: CDR1 DFQATT and CDR2 SNEGSKA (reference sequence). The V gene end was trimmed by 4 bases and the J gene end by 5 bases; junction bases not matched to a gene: 10. The CDR3 spells CSATFASGRYETQYL. In DNA, the CDR3 is TGCAGTGCTACCTTTGCTAGCGGGAGATATGAGACCCAGTACTTG.

CDR3: CSAPRTGYYGYTF. In DNA form, the CDR3 reads TGCAGTGCTCCCCGGACAGGGTACTATGGCTACACCTTC. The J gene is TRBJ1-2, the V gene TRBV20-1; 8 bases map to TRBD1. From germline, CDR1 is DFQATT and CDR2 SNEGSKA (reference sequence). V lost 5 bases to trimming and J lost 3 bases; unmatched junction nucleotides: 5. The CDR3 is 13 residues long.

This clonotype was seen many times. This chain connects TRBV10-3 to TRBJ1-5, with D unclear. Germline V gene data show CDR1 as ENHRY and CDR2 as SYGVKD. This CDR3 is built from 16 residues. The germline V and J ends were trimmed by 0 bases and 4 bases, with 13 bases remaining between them. The CDR3 DNA reads as TGTGCCATCAGTGAGTCGTTGCGGGTTGGTAATCAGCCCCAGCATTTT. This codes for CAISESLRVGNQPQHF.

Ten or more counts support this clonotype. The chain employs TRBV3-1 and TRBJ2-7, with 11 positions matching TRBD2. V dropped 4 bases and J dropped 0; count of bases not matched to a gene: 8. Germline assignment: CDR1 LGHDT and CDR2 YNNKEL (reference sequence). The CDR3 extends over 17 amino acids. The CDR3 is CASSLGLAGPLSYEQYF. DNA for the CDR3: TGTGCCAGCAGCCTTGGACTAGCGGGTCCACTCTCCTACGAGCAGTACTTC.

About this clonotype itself: Being one base from a much bigger clone, this may be a read error. In DNA, the CDR3 is TGTGCCAGAAGCTTTGAGTCAACTAATCAGCCCCAGCATTTT. This gives the protein CARSFESTNQPQHF. This chain connects TRBV5-3 to TRBJ1-5, with D unresolved. TRBV5-3 has ORF status, its function being uncertain. The V and J ends lost 2 bases and 4 bases respectively, with 10 bases between them. The CDR3 totals 14 residues.

This clonotype occurred many times. The chain is built from TRBV29-1 and TRBJ1-1; D gene unclear. The ends were cut back, 4 bases at V and 4 bases at J, with 10 bases in the middle. Looked up from germline, CDR1 is SQVTM and CDR2 is ANQGSEA. The CDR3 has 12 residues. This CDR3 reads CSVVGVGTEAFF. CDR3 DNA: TGCAGCGTTGTCGGAGTTGGCACTGAAGCTTTCTTT.

This clonotype was detected many times. V gene TRBV5-1 combines with J gene TRBJ1-1; the D gene is possibly TRBD1 (5 bases). Trimming pared 7 bases from V and 4 bases from J, leaving 14 bases between. This CDR3 region has 13 residues. Germline lookup yields CDR1 SGHRS and CDR2 YFSETQ. The CDR3 sequence: CASWRGGSTEAFF. CDR3 coding DNA: TGCGCCAGCTGGAGGGGAGGTAGCACTGAAGCTTTCTTT.

This clonotype was seen ten or more times. The chain employs TRBV6-5 and TRBJ1-6; TRBD1 matches 9 bases. This CDR3 region has 16 residues. V lost 0 bases and J lost 6; bases outside the gene matches: 3. Germline V lookup: CDR1 MNHEY, CDR2 SVGAGI. In nucleotides, the CDR3 is TGTGCCAGCAGTTACTCGAGGGGACAGGGTAATTCACCCCTCCACTTT. Translating gives CASSYSRGQGNSPLHF.

This clonotype was detected only a few times. At one boundary the junction diverges from the germline segment, which might be a read error. The V gene is TRBV6-1, the J gene TRBJ2-7; D may be TRBD1 or TRBD2 (6 bases each). CDR1 MNHNS and CDR2 SASEGT come from the germline V gene. This CDR3 has 12 amino acids. CDR3 sequence (DNA): TGTGCCAGCAGTGAAAGGAGGGGGACGACCCGCTTC. Amino acid sequence: CASSERRGTTRF.

This clonotype has ten or more counts. The J gene is TRBJ2-1, the V gene TRBV12-3 or TRBV12-4; tentative D call: TRBD2 (6 bases). Trimming cost V 4 bases and J 6 bases, with 13 bases left between them. This CDR3 spans 14 amino acids. CDR3 nucleotide sequence: TGTGCCAGCAGTTATAGCGGAGGAGGCAATGAGCAGTTCTTC. This codes for CASSYSGGGNEQFF.

Ten or more counts support this clonotype. This sequence joins TRBV5-1 and TRBJ2-1, with TRBD2 matching 13 bases. The J segment lost 4 bases and the V segment lost 7 bases, leaving 2 bases of the junction unmatched. Germline CDR1 SGHRS, CDR2 YFSETQ. The CDR3 contains 14 residues. The CDR3 spells CASGTSGNYNEQFF. CDR3 in DNA: TGCGCCAGCGGGACTAGCGGGAATTACAATGAGCAGTTCTTC. The whole variable domain, remainder taken from reference TRBV5-1 and TRBJ2-1, is KAGVTQTPRYLIKTRGQQVTLSCSPISGHRSVSWYQQTPGQGLQFLFEYFSETQRNKGNFPGRFSGRQFSNSRSEMNVSTLELGDSALYLCASGTSGNYNEQFFGPGTRLTVL.

The chain links TRBV11-3 to TRBJ2-3; maybe TRBD1 (7 bases). Deletions cut 5 bases from V and 2 bases from J, with 14 bases between. Germline CDR1 is SGHNT and CDR2 is YENEEA. The CDR3 is 15 amino acids. In DNA, the CDR3 is TGTGCCAGCAGCGTGACAGGGACTCCCACAGATACGCAGTATTTT. It specifies CASSVTGTPTDTQYF.

At least ten counts were recorded for this clonotype. The chain joins TRBV5-1 to TRBJ1-5; 9 positions agree with TRBD1. V shed 4 bases, J shed 9 bases, and the junction held 8 bases outside the gene matches. The CDR3 consists of 14 residues. Germline V CDR1 and CDR2: SGHRS, YFSETQ. The CDR3 bases are TGCGCCAGCAGCCTGGGACAGGGACAGATGCCCCAGCATTTT. This gives the protein CASSLGQGQMPQHF.

At least ten counts were recorded for this clonotype. The J gene is TRBJ2-1, the V gene TRBV12-3 or TRBV12-4; 14 nucleotides match TRBD2. The CDR3 covers 16 residues. The ends lost 2 bases at V and 6 bases at J; junction bases unmatched: 3. CDR3 in amino acids: CASSLWTSGRSNEQFF. CDR3 in DNA: TGTGCCAGCAGTTTATGGACTAGCGGGAGGAGCAATGAGCAGTTCTTC.

In its sample, this clonotype was seen many times. The V and J genes are TRBV11-2 and TRBJ1-4; no firm D call. The CDR3 spans 16 residues. Germline loops: CDR1 SGHAT, CDR2 FQNNGV. V lost 5 bases and J 0 bases, leaving 13 bases between the germline ends. The CDR3 loop is CASSRAYSTTNEKLFF. CDR3 DNA: TGTGCCAGCAGCCGCGCTTACTCAACAACTAATGAAAAACTGTTTTTT.